The 30 T cell receptor beta chains below all came from one sample that was sequenced in a study of blood T cell repertoires in COVID-19. The repertoire was sequenced with immunoSEQ multiplex PCR; TCRdb's copy has only in-frame clones and lacks some. This sample yields 120,000 or so clones, of which roughly 84% are seen a single time; about 1.2% belongs to the top ten. The sequenced material came from peripheral blood. Receptors were obtained from a woman older than 75 with acute or convalescent COVID-19.

The gene calls are TRBV11-3 and TRBJ2-1, with 7 bases aligning to TRBD2. Trimming at V came to 5 bases and at J to 10 bases, leaving 5 bases not matched to a gene. Germline CDR1 and CDR2: SGHNT and YENEEA. There are 12 residues in the CDR3. This CDR3 reads CASSPPAGEQFF. In DNA, the CDR3 is TGTGCCAGCAGCCCTCCAGCGGGAGAGCAGTTCTTC.

This rearrangement joins TRBV5-8 to TRBJ1-4, with a tentative D call TRBD1 (6 bases). This CDR3 contains 15 residues. V lost 0 bases, J lost 7 bases, and 13 bases lay in between. Germline lookup yields CDR1 SGHTS and CDR2 YDEGEE. The CDR3 protein is CASSLAGTRGEKLFF. The CDR3 nucleotides read TGTGCCAGCAGCTTGGCCGGGACAAGGGGTGAAAAACTGTTTTTT.

The V and J genes are TRBV29-1 and TRBJ1-4, with a weak D call TRBD1 (6 bases). V dropped 6 bases and J dropped 0 bases, with 11 bases sitting between them. The CDR3 spans 14 residues. Germline CDR1 SQVTM, CDR2 ANQGSEA. CDR3 in amino acids: CSVLGGATNEKLFF. The CDR3, as DNA: TGCAGCGTCCTTGGGGGCGCAACTAATGAAAAACTGTTTTTT.

The DNA for the CDR3 is TGTGCCAGCAGCCGTCCGGGACAGGGACACACCGGGGAGCTGTTTTTT. Translation gives CASSRPGQGHTGELFF. The genes are TRBV3-1 (or the pseudogene TRBV3-2) and TRBJ2-2; 9 bases fit TRBD1. The CDR3 contains 16 residues. The J segment lost 3 bases and the V segment lost 4 bases, leaving 6 bases of the junction unmatched. The germline V gene has CDR1 LGHDT and CDR2 YNNKEL (reference sequence).

V usage is TRBV3-1 (or the pseudogene TRBV3-2) and J usage is TRBJ2-3, with 11 bases aligning to TRBD2. Germline CDR1 reads LGHDT; CDR2 reads YNNKEL (reference sequence). V lost 0 bases to trimming and J lost 7 bases; unmatched junction nucleotides: 6. The CDR3 runs to 16 residues. Here the CDR3 DNA reads TGTGCCAGCAGCCAAGATCGGACTAGCGGGCTGAATACGCAGTATTTT. It yields the protein CASSQDRTSGLNTQYF.

The chain employs TRBV28 and TRBJ2-1; D remains unclear. V dropped 3 bases and J dropped 4 bases, with 4 bases sitting between them. CDR3 size: 12 residues. CDR1 is MDHEN and CDR2 is SYDVKM in the germline V gene. The CDR3 nucleotides read TGTGCCAGCAGTTTTTCATACAATGAGCAGTTCTTC. Encoded protein: CASSFSYNEQFF.

This sequence joins TRBV5-6 and TRBJ2-1; the D gene is possibly TRBD1 (5 bases). V dropped 0 bases and J dropped 4 bases, with 14 bases sitting between them. CDR1 is SGHDT and CDR2 is YYEEEE in the germline V gene. This CDR3 has 16 amino acids. DNA for the CDR3: TGTGCCAGCAGCTTGGTTCGTCCGCAGGGATACAATGAGCAGTTCTTC. Amino acid sequence: CASSLVRPQGYNEQFF.

The V call is TRBV19, the J call TRBJ2-1; 7 positions match TRBD2. V lost 6 bases and J lost 4; bases outside the gene matches: 9. The germline V gene encodes CDR1 LNHDA and CDR2 SQIVND (reference sequence). The CDR3 length is 15 residues. DNA of the CDR3: TGTGCCAGTAGACCCCCGAGCGGGAAATACAATGAGCAGTTCTTC. Translating gives CASRPPSGKYNEQFF. Looking up the rest from reference TRBV19 and TRBJ2-1 gives the full variable domain: DGGITQSPKYLFRKEGQNVTLSCEQNLNHDAMYWYRQDPGQGLRLIYYSQIVNDFQKGDIAEGYSVSREKKESFPLTVTSAQKNPTAFYLCASRPPSGKYNEQFFGPGTRLTVL.

The CDR3 reads CASSEGDRVSGYTF. Written as DNA, the CDR3 is TGTGCCAGCAGTGAAGGGGACAGGGTGTCTGGCTACACCTTC. The chain carries TRBV6-1 and TRBJ1-2; TRBD1 matches 9 bases. There are 14 residues in the CDR3. Germline V gene data show CDR1 as MNHNS and CDR2 as SASEGT. The J segment lost 7 bases and the V segment lost 1 base, leaving 4 bases of the junction unmatched.

The chain joins TRBV27 to TRBJ2-5; TRBD1 matches at 9 bases. CDR3 length equals 15 residues. The trim removed 5 bases at V and 7 bases at J, leaving 11 bases unmatched. Germline V CDR1 and CDR2: MNHEY, SMNVEV (reference sequence). The chain's CDR3 is CASSKQGADLGTQYF. The CDR3 DNA is TGTGCCAGCAGTAAACAGGGGGCGGATTTGGGGACCCAGTACTTC.

This clone turned up a few times. The rearrangement uses TRBV14 and TRBJ2-7; 8 positions agree with TRBD2. The germline V gene encodes CDR1 SGHDN and CDR2 FVKESK. The length of the CDR3 is 15 residues. V lost 4 bases to trimming and J lost 6 bases; unmatched junction nucleotides: 11. The CDR3 spells CASSPPRAGVGEQYF. In DNA, the CDR3 is TGTGCCAGCAGCCCGCCCCGAGCGGGAGTCGGCGAGCAGTACTTC.

The chain uses TRBV7-2 and TRBJ2-2; possibly TRBD1 for D (6 bases). The CDR3 consists of 14 residues. From germline, CDR1 is SGHTA and CDR2 FQGNSA. V was cut by 5 bases and J by 1 base, with 8 bases left in between. The CDR3 reads CASSGTKNTGELFF. CDR3 bases: TGTGCCAGCAGCGGGACAAAGAACACCGGGGAGCTGTTTTTT.

This chain connects TRBV27 to TRBJ2-2; no clear D. The germline V gene encodes CDR1 MNHEY and CDR2 SMNVEV (reference sequence). Trimming left V 2 bases short and J 6 bases short, with 13 bases between. The CDR3 sequence is 15 residues long. CDR3 nucleotide sequence: TGTGCCAGCAGTTTAAGAGGCCTCGAGGCCGGGGAGCTGTTTTTT. Translated: CASSLRGLEAGELFF.

This chain joins TRBV5-5 and TRBJ1-1; 7 nucleotides align to TRBD1. Germline CDR1 and CDR2: SGHKS and YYEKEE (reference sequence). The ends lost 4 bases at V and 2 bases at J; junction bases unmatched: 8. The CDR3 spans 15 residues. The CDR3 DNA follows: TGTGCCAGCAGCCAATGGACAGGAATTAACACTGAAGCTTTCTTT. Protein: CASSQWTGINTEAFF.

The chain employs TRBV6-2 or TRBV6-3 and TRBJ2-7; 10 bases are shared with TRBD2. The V and J ends lost 8 bases and 7 bases, in that order; junction bases with no gene match: 11. The CDR3 length is 14 residues. Germline assignment: CDR1 MNHEY and CDR2 SVGEGT. The CDR3 DNA follows: TGTGCCAGCGGTTCCCTAGCGGGAGTTCGGGAGCAGTACTTC. Protein sequence: CASGSLAGVREQYF.

This sequence joins TRBV4-1 and TRBJ2-7; D perhaps matches TRBD1 (5 bases). Trimming took off 0 bases at V and 6 bases at J, with 15 bases between the two ends. Germline CDR1 reads MGHRA; CDR2 reads YSYEKL. This CDR3 contains 15 residues. This CDR3 reads CASSQDTDTSLEQYF. The CDR3 region has the DNA TGCGCCAGCAGCCAAGATACGGACACCTCTCTCGAGCAGTACTTC.

The V gene is TRBV4-1, the J gene TRBJ1-2; 8 positions match TRBD1. The CDR3 covers 15 residues. CDR1 is MGHRA, CDR2 YSYEKL, per germline. The J segment lost 3 bases and the V segment lost 6 bases, leaving 9 bases of the junction unmatched. The CDR3 DNA is TGCGCCAGCAGTCTAGACAGGGGTCGAGACTATGGCTACACCTTC. Translating gives CASSLDRGRDYGYTF.

In its sample, this clone was seen a few times. The V call is TRBV15, the J call TRBJ1-1; the D gene is possibly TRBD1 (5 bases). V was trimmed by 0 bases and J by 6 bases, leaving 8 bases between them. The CDR3 is 13 residues long. Germline V gene sequence: CDR1 LNHNV, CDR2 YYDKDF (reference sequence). Written as DNA, the CDR3 is TGTGCCACCAGCAGAGATTGGGGCGCTGAAGCTTTCTTT. Protein product: CATSRDWGAEAFF.

The V gene is TRBV7-2, the J gene TRBJ1-5; possible D gene TRBD1, 5 bases. The CDR3 is 14 residues long. With 4 bases removed from V and 6 bases from J, the gap between germline ends came to 13 bases. In germline, CDR1 is SGHTA, CDR2 FQGNSA. This chain's CDR3 is CASSSTGLFQPQHF. The CDR3 DNA reads TGTGCCAGCAGCTCAACAGGATTATTTCAGCCCCAGCATTTT.

This rearrangement joins TRBV7-8 to TRBJ2-7; 11 nucleotides match TRBD1. There are 15 residues in the CDR3. V lost 5 bases to trimming and J lost 5 bases; unmatched junction nucleotides: 8. The V gene's germline CDR1 is SGHVS and CDR2 FQNEAQ. The CDR3 loop reads CASSPRDRGSHEQYF. In nucleotides, the CDR3 is TGTGCCAGCAGCCCAAGGGACAGGGGGTCCCACGAGCAGTACTTC. Full variable domain (remainder filled in from reference TRBV7-8 and TRBJ2-7): GAGVSQSPRYKVAKRGQDVALRCDPISGHVSLFWYQQALGQGPEFLTYFQNEAQLDKSGLPSDRFFAERPEGSVSTLKIQRTQQEDSAVYLCASSPRDRGSHEQYFGPGTRLTVT.

The rearrangement joins TRBV18 to TRBJ1-2, with a possible D match to TRBD1 (5 bases). Trimming stripped 2 bases from V and 0 bases from J, with 16 bases between. Germline CDR1 reads KGHSH; CDR2 reads LQKENI. The CDR3 is made up of 17 amino acids. The CDR3 here is CASSPSLTARSNYGYTF. In DNA, the CDR3 is TGTGCCAGCTCACCATCTTTGACAGCGAGGTCTAACTATGGCTACACCTTC. The full variable domain, with the rest looked up from reference TRBV18 and TRBJ1-2, is NAGVMQNPRHLVRRRGQEARLRCSPMKGHSHVYWYRQLPEEGLKFMVYLQKENIIDESGMPKERFSAEFPKEGPSILRIQQVVRGDSAAYFCASSPSLTARSNYGYTFGSGTRLTVV.

This chain connects TRBV21-1 to TRBJ2-7; TRBD2, the table's D call, was not compared with the DNA. TRBV21-1 is labeled a pseudogene. The CDR3 covers 18 residues. CDR3 amino acids: CASSKRPDEGGRGYEQYF. CDR3 DNA: TGTGCCAGCAGCAAACGACCCGATGAGGGCGGGAGGGGCTACGAGCAGTACTTC.

The CDR3 spells CASSLDQGVLTGELFF. CDR3 DNA: TGTGCCAGCAGCTTAGATCAGGGGGTATTGACCGGGGAGCTGTTTTTT. This rearrangement joins TRBV7-7 to TRBJ2-2; 7 bases line up with TRBD1. Germline values: CDR1 SSHAT, CDR2 FNYEAQ (reference sequence). J lost 5 bases, V lost 1 base, and 7 bases had no gene match. CDR3 length: 16 residues.

V and J are TRBV27 and TRBJ2-3; 10 bases align to TRBD2. The germline CDR1 and CDR2 sequences are MNHEY and SMNVEV (reference sequence). The CDR3 has 16 residues. V lost 2 bases, J lost 3 bases, and 5 bases stayed unmatched. The CDR3, as DNA: TGTGCCAGCAGTTTAAGGCTAGCGGGAGCGACAGATACGCAGTATTTT. It codes for CASSLRLAGATDTQYF.

The chain joins TRBV27 to TRBJ2-1; D might be TRBD2 (6 bases). The CDR3 is 15 amino acids. V lost 6 bases and J lost 9, with 21 bases in between. Germline CDR1 and CDR2: MNHEY and SMNVEV (reference sequence). This chain's CDR3 is CASSLLTREGTEQFF. The DNA for the CDR3 is TGTGCCAGCAGCCTACTAACGCGGGAAGGCACTGAGCAGTTCTTC.

This clone was detected a few times. This sequence joins TRBV7-9 and TRBJ1-2; 7 bases are a match to TRBD1. Germline V CDR1 and CDR2: SEHNR, FQNEAQ (reference sequence). V lost 5 bases to trimming and J lost 6 bases; unmatched junction nucleotides: 6. The CDR3 spans 13 residues. The CDR3 loop is CASSPGGGDGYTF. The CDR3 DNA follows: TGTGCCAGCAGCCCAGGAGGGGGCGATGGCTACACCTTC.

The chain uses TRBV7-3 and TRBJ2-3, with TRBD2 matching 15 bases. V lost 4 bases and J lost 5; bases outside the gene matches: 7. Germline CDR1 and CDR2: SGHTA and FQGTGA. This CDR3 spans 17 amino acids. This chain's CDR3 is CASSSYPGLAGGDTQYF. The CDR3 DNA reads as TGTGCCAGCAGCTCCTATCCGGGACTAGCGGGGGGAGATACGCAGTATTTT.

CDR3 sequence reads: CASSLVGAAGNTIYF. For the CDR3, the DNA is TGTGCCAGCAGCTTAGTAGGGGCGGCTGGAAACACCATATATTTT. The rearrangement links TRBV7-3 to TRBJ1-3, with D perhaps matching TRBD1 (5 bases). CDR3 length: 15 residues. The V end lost 2 bases, the J end lost 2 bases, and 10 bases lay between the germline ends. Germline loops: CDR1 SGHTA, CDR2 FQGTGA.

The chain has TRBV6-1 and TRBJ2-5; the match to TRBD2 covers 12 bases. Germline V gives CDR1 MNHNS, CDR2 SASEGT. The ends lost 3 bases at V and 2 bases at J; junction bases unmatched: 4. The CDR3 loop spans 16 amino acids. CDR3 in DNA: TGTGCCAGCAGTGAGCTTCTAGCGGGGGGGCAAGAGACCCAGTACTTC. Its translation is CASSELLAGGQETQYF.

In its sample, this clone was seen once. The chain carries TRBV19 and TRBJ1-2; a weak D match, TRBD1 (5 bases). Looked up from germline, CDR1 is LNHDA and CDR2 is SQIVND (reference sequence). The CDR3 totals 15 residues. V lost 3 bases and J 0 bases, leaving 11 bases between the germline ends. CDR3 DNA sequence: TGTGCCAGTAGTATCCAGGGCCTCTCTAACTATGGCTACACCTTC. Residues: CASSIQGLSNYGYTF.